These 9 T cell receptor beta chains came from one sample sequenced in a study of blood T cell repertoires in COVID-19 (dated by TCRdb to 2018 to 2020). Libraries were made using the immunoSEQ multiplex PCR assay. The table was pulled from immuneACCESS by TCRdb, which kept in-frame rearrangements only. Such tables lose some clones; where checked, under half of the loss comes from unresolved V genes, and the rest has no known cause. The sample has about 94,000 clones on record, approximately 84% of them singletons. The top ten clonotypes cover around 6.5% of the sample. The material sequenced was peripheral blood. All receptors derive from a man in his 60s with acute or convalescent COVID-19.

The chain combines TRBV4-1 with TRBJ2-7, with D perhaps TRBD1 (6 bases). Germline-derived CDR1 and CDR2 are MGHRA and YSYEKL. V was shortened by 3 bases and J by 5 bases, with 20 bases between the two germline ends. This CDR3 has 16 amino acids. The CDR3 spells CASSQPLTGVLHEQYF. CDR3 DNA sequence: TGCGCCAGCAGCCAGCCCCTGACAGGAGTCCTCCACGAGCAGTACTTC.

In its sample, this clone was seen a few times. This chain connects TRBV5-1 to TRBJ2-2, with TRBD1 matching 9 bases. The length of the CDR3 is 15 residues. Germline values: CDR1 SGHRS, CDR2 YFSETQ. V trimming: 6 bases; J trimming: 7 bases; junction bases outside the gene matches: 10. For the CDR3, the DNA is TGCGCCAGCACCGAACCGGGACAGGGAATCGGGGAGCTGTTTTTT. Translated, it gives CASTEPGQGIGELFF.

The chain employs TRBV14 and TRBJ2-3; 7 bases are a match to TRBD2. The germline V gene encodes CDR1 SGHDN and CDR2 FVKESK. Germline trimming cut 4 bases from V and 0 bases from J; bases unmatched to any gene: 7. This CDR3 has 16 residues. CDR3 in amino acids: CASSPLGGASTDTQYF. The CDR3 DNA sequence: TGTGCCAGCAGCCCCTTGGGAGGGGCCAGCACAGATACGCAGTATTTT.

This chain connects TRBV7-3 to TRBJ2-1; 7 bases match TRBD1. The CDR3 contains 15 residues. The germline CDR1 and CDR2 sequences are SGHTA and FQGTGA. After removal of 4 bases from V and 4 bases from J, the junction contained 7 bases not matched to a gene. The CDR3 region has the DNA TGTGCCAGCAGCTCCTACAGGGGCGGATACAATGAGCAGTTCTTC. This codes for CASSSYRGGYNEQFF.

This chain uses TRBV5-1 with TRBJ2-7; D not certain. The CDR3 contains 13 residues. CDR1 and CDR2 (germline): SGHRS, YFSETQ. The ends were cut back, 0 bases at V and 4 bases at J, with 8 bases in the middle. This CDR3 is CASSLEQKYEQYF. CDR3 coding DNA: TGCGCCAGCAGCTTGGAACAGAAGTACGAGCAGTACTTC.

This chain links TRBV9 with TRBJ1-2; 10 nucleotides align to TRBD1. The trim removed 3 bases at V and 7 bases at J, leaving 9 bases unmatched. Germline CDR1 SGDLS, CDR2 YYNGEE. The CDR3 runs to 15 residues. CDR3 sequence reads: CASSAQRQGASGYTF. In DNA, the CDR3 is TGTGCCAGCAGCGCCCAGCGACAGGGGGCGTCTGGCTACACCTTC. The entire variable domain, with the rest obtained from reference TRBV9 and TRBJ1-2, is as follows: DSGVTQTPKHLITATGQRVTLRCSPRSGDLSVYWYQQSLDQGLQFLIQYYNGEERAKGNILERFSAQQFPDLHSELNLSSLELGDSALYFCASSAQRQGASGYTFGSGTRLTVV.

This sequence joins TRBV25-1 and TRBJ2-2; 7 bases agree with TRBD1. CDR1 is MGHDK, CDR2 SYGVNS, per germline. This CDR3 has 14 amino acids. Losses at the gene ends were 5 bases for V and 6 bases for J; bases not matched to a gene: 6. Here the CDR3 reads CASSNFQGAGELFF. CDR3 bases: TGTGCCAGCAGTAATTTTCAGGGGGCCGGGGAGCTGTTTTTT.

CDR3 protein: CASSPSGQTEAFF. The CDR3 bases are TGTGCCAGCTCACCTTCGGGACAGACAGAAGCTTTCTTT. The chain couples TRBV18 to TRBJ1-1; 7 nucleotides align to TRBD1. This CDR3 contains 13 residues. Germline lookup yields CDR1 KGHSH and CDR2 LQKENI. V trimming: 3 bases; J trimming: 8 bases; junction bases outside the gene matches: 6.

The chain is built from TRBV28 and TRBJ2-7; 10 bases are shared with TRBD2. The CDR3 length is 17 residues. With 2 bases clipped from V and 4 bases from J, the junction kept 11 bases outside the gene matches. The germline V gene encodes CDR1 MDHEN and CDR2 SYDVKM. CDR3 sequence reads: CASSLPPGVSGGYEQYF. The CDR3 coding sequence is TGTGCCAGCAGTTTACCCCCCGGTGTTAGCGGGGGGTACGAGCAGTACTTC.